This T cell receptor beta chain derives from a study of human T cells and chemical hapten exposure. One entry per CDR3 protein results from TCRdb running MiXCR on the RACE reads. There are around 120,000 distinct CDR3 sequences in the sample; approximately 13% occur only once, and about 0.85% lies in the top ten. Time point meaning: patch test 1, 2 weeks after DPC sensitization. Treatment described: therapeutic diphenylcyclopropenone sensitization with weekly scalp DPC. CDR1 and CDR2 from the germline V gene are SGDLS and YYNGEE. The CDR3 is made up of 14 amino acids. V was shortened by 0 bases and J by 4 bases, with 9 bases between the two germline ends.

The specimen comprised whole blood, sampled in connection with sensitization to the hapten diphenylcyclopropenone (DPC). This TCR came from a man in his late teens or twenties with alopecia areata. Some clones in this sample may be carry-over from other donors' samples. The chain uses TRBV9 and TRBJ2-3; possible D gene TRBD1, 6 bases. The CDR3 is CASSVGQGPDTQYF. CDR3 bases: TGTGCCAGCAGCGTAGGTCAGGGGCCAGATACGCAGTATTTT.